Following are 4 T cell receptor beta chains from one sample sequenced in a study of blood T cell repertoires in COVID-19. Profiled with immunoSEQ multiplex PCR; TCRdb holds only in-frame clones, not every one. The top ten clones hold 2.5% of a sample with tens of thousands of clones, 65% to 85% of them seen once. Sequencing was carried out using peripheral blood. These TCRs come from a man aged 50 to 60 with acute or convalescent COVID-19.

The gene calls are TRBV18 and TRBJ2-3; TRBD2 might be the D (5 bases). Germline V gene sequence: CDR1 KGHSH, CDR2 LQKENI. With 1 base removed from V and 5 bases from J, the gap between germline ends came to 16 bases. The CDR3 loop spans 16 amino acids. Here the CDR3 reads CASSPRSARAGDTQYF. The CDR3 DNA reads TGTGCCAGCTCACCACGATCGGCCCGCGCGGGAGATACGCAGTATTTT.

This chain joins TRBV12-3 or TRBV12-4 and TRBJ1-4; D possibly corresponds to TRBD1 (6 bases). This CDR3 is 13 amino acids long. V dropped 5 bases and J dropped 5 bases, with 9 bases sitting between them. The CDR3 nucleotides read TGTGCCAGCAGTCGTGACAGGAATGAAAAACTGTTTTTT. This gives the protein CASSRDRNEKLFF.

The chain has TRBV2 and TRBJ1-5; D possibly corresponds to TRBD1 (6 bases). Germline V gene data show CDR1 as SNHLY and CDR2 as FYNNEI. The CDR3 extends over 14 amino acids. Deletions cut 6 bases from V and 0 bases from J, with 9 bases between. CDR3 sequence: CASSSRGSNQPQHF. CDR3 nucleotide sequence: TGTGCCAGCAGCAGCAGGGGTAGCAATCAGCCCCAGCATTTT.

The chain recombines TRBV7-9 with TRBJ1-2, with 9 bases lining up with TRBD1. Germline V gives CDR1 SEHNR, CDR2 FQNEAQ (reference sequence). This CDR3 region has 17 residues. With V trimmed by 6 bases and J by 8 bases, 19 bases remained unmatched. The CDR3 nucleotides are TGTGCCAGCAGGTACCCTGCTGGGGGACAGGGCCGGTACGGCTACACCTTC. The encoded protein is CASRYPAGGQGRYGYTF. Full variable domain (missing parts from reference TRBV7-9 and TRBJ1-2): DTGVSQNPRHKITKRGQNVTFRCDPISEHNRLYWYRQTLGQGPEFLTYFQNEAQLEKSRLLSDRFSAERPKGSFSTLEIQRTEQGDSAMYLCASRYPAGGQGRYGYTFGSGTRLTVV.